This T cell receptor (beta chain) originates from a study of monozygotic twins with inflammatory bowel disease (dated by TCRdb to about 2019). About the study as a whole: In total, approximately 28 monozygotic twin pairs made up the full study: 19 Danish pairs, all IBD-discordant, plus nine German pairs, of which four were IBD-concordant and five were IBD-discordant. Within discordant pairs, disease-associated traits were sought mainly by comparing IBD patients with their genetically identical healthy co-twins. Each individual had, on average, about 151 000 unique TCRalpha sequences and 181 000 unique TCRbeta sequences available for analysis. The investigation overall reported the following: Compared with healthy twins, IBD patients shared fewer clonotypes with other individuals, and the difference was most pronounced in patients with signs of disease activity. No difference in repertoire similarity was observed between concordant and discordant twins, possibly owing to limited statistical power. Different T cell subtypes could not be distinguished in the analysis. No single strong signal or clonotype linked to IBD turned up in the results, so the idea that one exists was not supported. Differing immunosuppressive treatments among patients may have added background noise and inter-individual variability to the repertoires. Measured by the inverse Simpson index, TCRbeta repertoire diversity was lower in IBD patients than in their healthy co-twins.

Taken from the germline V gene, the CDR1 and CDR2 loops are SQVTM and ANQGSEA. The CDR3 numbers 12 residues from cysteine through phenylalanine. No DNA was logged. As regards this clonotype: The target of this receptor is not known.

Library preparation used 5' RACE. Preparation of each TCR library used 3,500 to 4,500 ng of total RNA. For each sample, cDNA was synthesized in eight separate reactions using SMARTScribe reverse transcriptase. Unique molecular identifiers containing a 6-nucleotide sample barcode were introduced through template switching during cDNA synthesis. Two nested PCRs of approximately 16 and 10 cycles amplified the TCRalpha and TCRbeta cDNA, and bead purification followed each PCR. Before amplification, cDNA was treated with uracil DNA-glycosylase and purified using the QIAquick PCR purification kit. The second PCR was the step at which Illumina TruSeq-compatible adapters and sample-specific barcodes were added. Library quality and concentration were checked on TapeStation and Qubit, and libraries were pooled at approximately 5 ng each. Pooled libraries were sequenced on an Illumina HiSeq2500 single-index Rapid Run with 2 x 100 bp reads and custom sequencing primers. Under the source paper's analysis protocol: PCR and sequencing errors were corrected by UMI-based consensus assembly using MiGEC version 1.2.6. MiXCR version 2.1.1 was used for V(D)J alignment, clonotype assembly and CDR3 extraction. To normalise gene usage, clonotype sharing and MAIT/NKT TCR abundance, the analysis used the top 1000, 10 000 and 20 000 clonotypes per sample. After downsampling to 27 000 UMIs, diversity was calculated as the inverse Simpson index using the vegan R package. Statistical testing used paired Mann-Whitney U tests on the discordant twin pairs and applied Benjamini-Hochberg correction for multiple testing. The reads underwent TCRdb reprocessing, giving one record for each CDR3 protein sequence and no DNA. TCRdb, not the original authors, processed these V and J calls. The sample table records about 450,000 distinct CDR3 sequences. The ten largest clonotypes hold more than 2% of the sample.

From each donor, a roughly 2.5 ml peripheral blood sample was drawn into PAXgene tubes and stored at -80 degrees C. Total RNA was isolated from whole blood with the PAXgene blood miRNA kit on an automated QIAcube, without T cell sorting. Peripheral blood from monozygotic twin pairs concordant or discordant for inflammatory bowel disease was subjected to deep TCRalpha and TCRbeta repertoire profiling with unique molecular barcoding. Smoking habits were recorded for all twin pairs, and individuals were classified as current, former or never smokers. The sequence derives from a human donor with ulcerative colitis or Crohn's disease, or a healthy co-twin of an affected twin (not recorded which). The rearrangement joined TRBV29-1 to TRBJ2-3; as DNA is missing, the TRBD2 call by TCRdb cannot be tested. The specimen sequenced was blood. The CDR3 region has the sequence CSVHSAADTQYF.